This entry concerns a single TCR beta chain. Its antigen is as yet unknown. The data are from a study of shared clonotypes between healthy human individuals. Study overall: Every donor yielded three CD4 naive, three CD4 memory, two CD8 naive and one CD8 memory plate. Study-level results: Among a few donors, 4.5% to 5.5% of naive CD4 clonotypes were found in common.

The CDR3 length is 16 residues. Germline values: CDR1 MNHNS, CDR2 SASEGT. Trimming removed 0 bases at V and 6 bases at J, with 17 bases between. The protocol was immunoSEQ multiplex PCR, while the TCRdb copy is restricted to in-frame clones and leaves out a portion. The sample lists approximately 2.4 million clones; around 95% were seen once. Sequenced input: naive CD4+ T cells sorted from blood. Subset here: CD45RA+ positively selected. The TCR originated in a man younger than 35 in good health. V usage is TRBV6-1 and J usage is TRBJ2-5, with D perhaps being TRBD1 or TRBD2 (6 bases each). The CDR3 loop reads CASSEASVVRGQTQYF. The CDR3 nucleotides are TGTGCCAGCAGTGAAGCCTCTGTGGTACGGGGGCAGACCCAGTACTTC.